These T cell receptor beta chains were read from a single sample in a study of read filtering for tumor transcriptome and immune sequencing. MiXCR was run by TCRdb on the reads, yielding one entry per CDR3 protein. This table has 90,000 or so distinct CDR3 sequences, about a fifth appearing once. Sequenced: a population of CD138-negative cells sorted from bone marrow. These receptors were taken from a donor at least 40 years old with multiple myeloma. The CDR3 runs from the conserved cysteine through the conserved F or W. D genes are given only for firm matches. Expanded clones are given a class, and other clones once, few, many or no size at all.

j_call v_call d_call clone_size cdr3_nt cdr3_aa
TRBJ2-7 TRBV27 TRBD2 many TGTGCCAGCAGCCTCCTAGCGGGGGGCGTCTACGAGCAGTACTTC CASSLLAGGVYEQYF
TRBJ1-2 TRBV2 TRBD1 many TGTGCCAGCAAGGGACAGGATCTTTCTAACTATGGCTACACCTTC CASKGQDLSNYGYTF
TRBJ2-1 TRBV18 TRBD2 many TGTGCCAGCTCACCCCGGACTAGCGGGGGGGGAAATGAGCAGTTCTTC CASSPRTSGGGNEQFF
TRBJ2-3 TRBV29-1 . . TGCAGCGTTGAAAGGGACACCACTCCAGATACGCAGTATTTT CSVERDTTPDTQYF
TRBJ2-2 TRBV6-2/TRBV6-3 . . TGTGCCAGCAAGGGCAGGAACACCGGGGAGCTGTTTTTT CASKGRNTGELFF
TRBJ1-1 TRBV5-1 . many TGCGCCAGCAGTCATAATGCCGGGAACACTGAAGCTTTCTTT CASSHNAGNTEAFF
TRBJ2-5 TRBV5-1 . many TGCGCCAGCAGCTTGGCGGAAGCTCAAGAGACCCAGTACTTC CASSLAEAQETQYF
TRBJ2-5 TRBV20-1 . many TGCAGTGCTAGATCGGGGGGCGCGGGTGATGAGACCCAGTACTTC CSARSGGAGDETQYF
TRBJ2-4 TRBV18 . few TGTGCCAGCTCACGGCAACAAAACCTAGCCAAAAACATTCAGTACTTC CASSRQQNLAKNIQYF
TRBJ1-5 TRBV12-3/TRBV12-4 . many TGTGCCAGCGACGGTGGGGGGACCCACAATCAGCCCCAGCATTTT CASDGGGTHNQPQHF
TRBJ2-5 TRBV12-3/TRBV12-4 . . TGTGCCAGCAGCTCGCTCGGGGAGACCCAGTACTTC CASSSLGETQYF
TRBJ1-5 TRBV28 TRBD1 . TGTGCCAGCAGATCAGGGACAGTTTTTAGCAATCAGCCCCAGCATTTT CASRSGTVFSNQPQHF
TRBJ2-3 TRBV20-1 . few TGCAGTTTTATACGGGCGCCGTCCGCAGATACGCAGTATTTT CSFIRAPSADTQYF
TRBJ1-1 TRBV6-5 . . TGTGCCAGCAGTTACTCGTCCTCAGACTACACTGAAGCTTTCTTT CASSYSSSDYTEAFF
TRBJ1-6 TRBV9 . many TGTGCCAGCAGCCCGGGCCCGATTAAGGAGCCCCTCCACTTT CASSPGPIKEPLHF
TRBJ2-5 TRBV6-5 . many TGTGCCAGCAGTTCGCCCAGCCAGACCCAGTACTTC CASSSPSQTQYF
TRBJ2-7 TRBV5-1 TRBD1 many TGCGCCAGCAGCTTTGGGACAGGGTGGTCCGAGCAGTACTTC CASSFGTGWSEQYF
TRBJ2-7 TRBV20-1 . many TGCAGTGCTCCAAGGACACTGGCCTACGAGCAGTACTTC CSAPRTLAYEQYF
TRBJ2-3 TRBV6-2/TRBV6-3 . many TGTGCCAGCAGTTCCCTGGACGCAGCTCAGGGAGATACGCAGTATTTT CASSSLDAAQGDTQYF
TRBJ2-1 TRBV18 . . TGTGCCAGCTCAACAGGACCCCACTACAATGAGCAGCTCTTC CASSTGPHYNEQLF